The source of this T cell receptor beta chain is a study of blood T cell repertoires in COVID-19. Generated by immunoSEQ multiplex PCR, the TCRdb table keeps only in-frame clones and is missing some. The sample carries 85,000 or so clones, 65% to 90% recorded once. V lost 0 bases to trimming and J lost 5 bases, with 10 bases between them. Germline values: CDR1 MDHEN, CDR2 SYDVKM. The CDR3 spans 15 residues. The sequencing sample was made of peripheral blood. This TCR was sampled from a man of 80 years or more with acute or convalescent COVID-19. The genes are TRBV28 and TRBJ1-4, with a possible D match to TRBD1 (5 bases). In DNA, the CDR3 is TGTGCCAGCAGTTTATGGCAGGGAGGAAATGAAAAACTGTTTTTT. Amino acid sequence: CASSLWQGGNEKLFF.